This entry lists 2 T cell receptor beta chains sequenced from one sample in a study of glioma-infiltrating T cells. Using RNA template, CDR3s of TCR alpha and beta were amplified with iRepertoire arm-PCR. TCRdb processed the multiplex PCR reads anew with MiXCR; each CDR3 protein has one entry. The sample yields over 120,000 distinct CDR3 sequences, about two fifths seen once. Sequencing was carried out using glioma tissue, nonneoplastic brain tissue, or PBMCs (not recorded which). The receptors come from a human donor with low-grade glioma or glioblastoma, undergoing nonglioma brain surgery, or in good health (not recorded which).

V usage is TRBV24-1 and J usage is TRBJ2-7; D may match TRBD1 or TRBD2 (5 bases each). The CDR3 is 11 amino acids. Trimming left V 10 bases short and J 6 bases short, with 12 bases between. Germline loops: CDR1 KGHDR, CDR2 SFDVKD. The CDR3 DNA is TGTGCCACTGGGACCGGACGCGAGCAGTACTTC. It yields the protein CATGTGREQYF.

Comment on this clonotype: A much more abundant neighbour one base away suggests this may be a read error. The conserved final phenylalanine or tryptophan is absent from the CDR3, which likely points to a read error. This sequence joins TRBV20-1 and TRBJ2-1, with 9 bases aligning to TRBD2. This CDR3 comprises 15 residues. V gave up 1 base and J gave up 4 bases; unmatched junction bases: 5. The germline V gene has CDR1 DFQATT and CDR2 SNEGSKA (reference sequence). The CDR3 is CSARGRTSVYNEQFL. Here the CDR3 DNA reads TGCAGTGCTAGAGGGAGGACTAGCGTTTACAATGAGCAGTTCCTC.